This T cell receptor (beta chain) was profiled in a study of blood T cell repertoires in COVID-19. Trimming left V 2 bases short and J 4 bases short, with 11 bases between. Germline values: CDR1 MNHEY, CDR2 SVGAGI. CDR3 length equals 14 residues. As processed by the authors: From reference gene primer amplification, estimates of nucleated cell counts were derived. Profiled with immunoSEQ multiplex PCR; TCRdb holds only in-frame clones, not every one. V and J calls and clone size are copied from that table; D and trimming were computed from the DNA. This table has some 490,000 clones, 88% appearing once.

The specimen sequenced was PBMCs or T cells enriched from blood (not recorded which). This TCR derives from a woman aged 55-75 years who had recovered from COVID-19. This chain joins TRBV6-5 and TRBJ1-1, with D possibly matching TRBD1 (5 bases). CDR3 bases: TGTGCCAGCAGTTACCAGGGACTTGGCACTGAAGCTTTCTTT. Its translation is CASSYQGLGTEAFF.